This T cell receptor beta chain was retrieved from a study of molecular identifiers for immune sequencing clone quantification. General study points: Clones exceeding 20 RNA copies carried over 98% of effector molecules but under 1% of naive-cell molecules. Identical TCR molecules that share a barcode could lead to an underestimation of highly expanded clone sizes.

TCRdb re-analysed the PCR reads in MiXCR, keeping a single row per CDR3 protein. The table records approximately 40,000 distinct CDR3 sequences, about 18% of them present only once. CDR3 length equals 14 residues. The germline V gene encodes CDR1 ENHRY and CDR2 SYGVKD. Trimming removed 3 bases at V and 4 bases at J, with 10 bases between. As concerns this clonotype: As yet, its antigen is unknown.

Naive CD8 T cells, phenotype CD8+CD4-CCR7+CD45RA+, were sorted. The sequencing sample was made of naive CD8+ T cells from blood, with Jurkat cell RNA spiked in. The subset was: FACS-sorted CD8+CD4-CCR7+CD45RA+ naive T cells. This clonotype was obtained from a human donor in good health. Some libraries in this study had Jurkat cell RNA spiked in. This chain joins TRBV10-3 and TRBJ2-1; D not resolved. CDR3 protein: CAISDATTYNEQFF. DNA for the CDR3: TGTGCCATCAGTGATGCTACCACTTACAATGAGCAGTTCTTC.